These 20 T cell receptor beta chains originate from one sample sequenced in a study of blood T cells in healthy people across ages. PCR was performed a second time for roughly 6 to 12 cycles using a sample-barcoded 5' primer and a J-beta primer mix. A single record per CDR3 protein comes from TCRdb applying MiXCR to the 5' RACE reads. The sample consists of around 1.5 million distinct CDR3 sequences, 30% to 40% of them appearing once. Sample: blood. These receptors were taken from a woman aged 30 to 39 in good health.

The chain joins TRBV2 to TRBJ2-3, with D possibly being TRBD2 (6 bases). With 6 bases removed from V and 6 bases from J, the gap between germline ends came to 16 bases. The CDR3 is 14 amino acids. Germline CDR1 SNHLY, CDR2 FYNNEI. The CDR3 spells CASSAGTYVDTQYF. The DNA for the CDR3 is TGTGCCAGCAGCGCCGGGACTTATGTGGATACGCAGTATTTT.

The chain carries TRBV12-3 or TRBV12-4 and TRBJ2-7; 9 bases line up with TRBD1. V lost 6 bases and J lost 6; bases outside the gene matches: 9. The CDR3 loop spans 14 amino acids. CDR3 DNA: TGTGCCAGCAGAAAATTACAGGGGGCGGGCGAGCAGTACTTC. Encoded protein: CASRKLQGAGEQYF.

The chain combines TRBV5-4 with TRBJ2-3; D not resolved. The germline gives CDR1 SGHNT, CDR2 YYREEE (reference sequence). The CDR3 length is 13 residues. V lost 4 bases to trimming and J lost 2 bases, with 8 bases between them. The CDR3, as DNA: TGTGCCAGCAGCGACCTTACCACAGATACGCAGTATTTT. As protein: CASSDLTTDTQYF. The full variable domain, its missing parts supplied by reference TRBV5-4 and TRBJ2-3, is ETGVTQSPTHLIKTRGQQVTLRCSSQSGHNTVSWYQQALGQGPQFIFQYYREEENGRGNFPPRFSGLQFPNYSSELNVNALELDDSALYLCASSDLTTDTQYFGPGTRLTVL.

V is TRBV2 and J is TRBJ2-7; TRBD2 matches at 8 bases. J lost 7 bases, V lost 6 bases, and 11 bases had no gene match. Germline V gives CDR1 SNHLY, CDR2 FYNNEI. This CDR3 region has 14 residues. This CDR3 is CASRGTSKVGEQYF. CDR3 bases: TGTGCCAGCAGGGGGACTAGTAAAGTTGGGGAGCAGTACTTC.

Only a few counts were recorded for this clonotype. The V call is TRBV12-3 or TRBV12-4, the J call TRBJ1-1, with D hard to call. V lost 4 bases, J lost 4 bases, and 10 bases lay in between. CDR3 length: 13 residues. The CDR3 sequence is CASSSRTVTEAFF. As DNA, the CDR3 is TGTGCCAGCAGTTCAAGGACTGTCACTGAAGCTTTCTTT.

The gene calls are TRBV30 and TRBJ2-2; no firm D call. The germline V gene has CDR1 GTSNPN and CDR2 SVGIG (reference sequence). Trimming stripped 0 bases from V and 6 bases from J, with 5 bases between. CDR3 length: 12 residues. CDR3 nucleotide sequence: TGTGCCTGGAGTGTTGTCCCCGGGGAGCTGTTTTTT. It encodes CAWSVVPGELFF.

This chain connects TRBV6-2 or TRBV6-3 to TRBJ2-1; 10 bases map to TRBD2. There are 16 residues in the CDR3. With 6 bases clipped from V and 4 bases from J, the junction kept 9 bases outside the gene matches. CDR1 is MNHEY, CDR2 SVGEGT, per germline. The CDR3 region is CASSFPWTSGYNEQFF. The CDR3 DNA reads TGTGCCAGCAGCTTCCCTTGGACTAGCGGTTACAATGAGCAGTTCTTC.

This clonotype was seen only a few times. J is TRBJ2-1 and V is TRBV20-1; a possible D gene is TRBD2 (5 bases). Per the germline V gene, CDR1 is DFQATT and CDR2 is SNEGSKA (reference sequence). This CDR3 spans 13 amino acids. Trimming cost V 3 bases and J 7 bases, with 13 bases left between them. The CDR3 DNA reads TGCAGTGCTAGCCCGGGAAGCCCAAATGAGCAGTTCTTC. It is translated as CSASPGSPNEQFF.

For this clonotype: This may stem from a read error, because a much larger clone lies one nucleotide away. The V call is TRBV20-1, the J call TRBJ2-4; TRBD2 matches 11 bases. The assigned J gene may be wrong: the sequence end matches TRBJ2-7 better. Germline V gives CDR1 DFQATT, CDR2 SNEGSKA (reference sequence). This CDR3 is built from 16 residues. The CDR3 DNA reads TGCAGTGCTGCACCGGGACTAGCGGACTTCTCCTACGAGCAGTACTTC. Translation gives CSAAPGLADFSYEQYF.

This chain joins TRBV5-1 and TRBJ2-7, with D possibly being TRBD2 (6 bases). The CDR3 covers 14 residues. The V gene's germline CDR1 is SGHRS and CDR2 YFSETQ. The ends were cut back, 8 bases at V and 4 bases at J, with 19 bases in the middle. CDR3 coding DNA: TGCGCCAGACCTGCCAGTGGGAGGTGGTACGAGCAGTACTTC. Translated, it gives CARPASGRWYEQYF.

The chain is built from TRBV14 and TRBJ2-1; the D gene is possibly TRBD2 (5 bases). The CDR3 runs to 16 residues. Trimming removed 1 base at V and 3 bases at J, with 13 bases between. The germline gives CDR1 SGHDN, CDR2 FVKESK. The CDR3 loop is CASSQGWRVVYNEQFF. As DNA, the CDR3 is TGTGCCAGCAGCCAAGGATGGCGGGTGGTCTACAATGAGCAGTTCTTC.

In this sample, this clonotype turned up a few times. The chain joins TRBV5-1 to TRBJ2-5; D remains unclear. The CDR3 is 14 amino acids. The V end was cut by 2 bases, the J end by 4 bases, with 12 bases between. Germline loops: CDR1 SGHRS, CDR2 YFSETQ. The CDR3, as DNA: TGCGCCAGCAGCTTTCCCCCCCGGACAGAGACCCAGTACTTC. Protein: CASSFPPRTETQYF.

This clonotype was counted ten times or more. The CDR3 DNA reads as TGCAGCGTTGTTTCTTACAATGAGCAGTTCTTC. Translation gives CSVVSYNEQFF. V and J are TRBV29-1 and TRBJ2-1, with no clear D. V lost 4 bases to trimming and J lost 4 bases, with 5 bases between them. CDR1 is SQVTM and CDR2 is ANQGSEA in the germline V gene. The CDR3 extends over 11 amino acids.

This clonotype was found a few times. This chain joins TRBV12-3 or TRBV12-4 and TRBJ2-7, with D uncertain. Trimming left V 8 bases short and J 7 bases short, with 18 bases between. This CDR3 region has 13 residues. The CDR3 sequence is CASGQARSGEQYF. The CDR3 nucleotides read TGTGCCAGCGGGCAGGCCCGATCTGGGGAGCAGTACTTC.

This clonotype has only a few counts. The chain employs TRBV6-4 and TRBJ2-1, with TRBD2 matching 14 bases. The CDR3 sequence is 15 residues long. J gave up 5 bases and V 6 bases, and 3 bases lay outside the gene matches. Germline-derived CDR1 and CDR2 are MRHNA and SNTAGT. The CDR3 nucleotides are TGTGCCAGCAGGGGACTAGCGGGGGCCCACAATGAGCAGTTCTTC. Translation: CASRGLAGAHNEQFF.

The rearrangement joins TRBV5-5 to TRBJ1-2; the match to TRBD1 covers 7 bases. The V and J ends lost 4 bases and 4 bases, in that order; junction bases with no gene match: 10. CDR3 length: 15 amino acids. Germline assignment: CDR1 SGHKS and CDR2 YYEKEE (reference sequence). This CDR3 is CASSTRGGGGYGYTF. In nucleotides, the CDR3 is TGTGCCAGCAGCACCCGGGGAGGGGGCGGCTATGGCTACACCTTC.

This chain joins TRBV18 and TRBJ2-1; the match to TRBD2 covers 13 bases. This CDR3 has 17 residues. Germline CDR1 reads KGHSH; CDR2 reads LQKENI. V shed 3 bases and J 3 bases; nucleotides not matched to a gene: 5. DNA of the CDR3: TGTGCCAGCTCACCCGGACTAGCGGGGGTCATCTACAATGAGCAGTTCTTC. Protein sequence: CASSPGLAGVIYNEQFF.

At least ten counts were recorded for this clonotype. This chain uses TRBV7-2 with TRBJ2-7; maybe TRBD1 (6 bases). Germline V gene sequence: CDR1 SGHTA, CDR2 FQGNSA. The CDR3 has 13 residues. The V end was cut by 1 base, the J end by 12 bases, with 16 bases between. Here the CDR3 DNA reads TGTGCCAGCAGCTTAGAAATTCGGACAGTAACGTACTTC. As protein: CASSLEIRTVTYF.

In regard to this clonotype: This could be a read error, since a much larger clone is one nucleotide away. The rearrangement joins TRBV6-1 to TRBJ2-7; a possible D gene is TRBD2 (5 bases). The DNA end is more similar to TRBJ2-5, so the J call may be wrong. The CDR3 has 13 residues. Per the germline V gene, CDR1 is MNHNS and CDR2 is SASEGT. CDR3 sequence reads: CASTNPLLGTQYF. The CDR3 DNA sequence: TGTGCCAGCACCAACCCCCTACTAGGGACCCAGTACTTC.

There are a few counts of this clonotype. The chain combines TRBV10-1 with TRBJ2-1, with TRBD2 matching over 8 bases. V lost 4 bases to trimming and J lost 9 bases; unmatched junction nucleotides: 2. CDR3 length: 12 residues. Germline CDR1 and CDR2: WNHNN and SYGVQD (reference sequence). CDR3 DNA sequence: TGCGCCAGCAGTGGGACTAGCCGTGAGCAGTTCTTC. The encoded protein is CASSGTSREQFF.